Listed here are 25 T cell receptor beta chains from one sample, sequenced in a study of cytomegalovirus exposure and HLA in healthy donors. 13 Jbeta primers and 60 Vbeta primers were used for the PCR. Sequencing was performed with immunoSEQ multiplex PCR; in TCRdb, only in-frame clones are kept and a portion is missing. The record lists 85,000 to 90,000 clones, of which the ten most abundant hold approximately 15%. Sequences were obtained from PBMCs. These receptors originate from a man aged 45-65 years in good health and CMV-seropositive.

The chain combines TRBV30 with TRBJ1-1; weak D call: TRBD1 (5 bases). Germline assignment: CDR1 GTSNPN and CDR2 SVGIG (reference sequence). V was pared by 0 bases and J by 1 base, with 9 bases between. This CDR3 region has 14 residues. The CDR3 loop is CAWSVVGGNTEAFF. The CDR3 DNA sequence: TGTGCCTGGAGTGTTGTGGGGGGGAACACTGAAGCTTTCTTT.

V gene TRBV4-2 combines with J gene TRBJ2-7; the match to TRBD2 covers 10 bases. V gave up 1 base and J gave up 8 bases; unmatched junction bases: 8. The germline CDR1 and CDR2 sequences are LGHNA and YNFKEQ. This CDR3 is 15 amino acids long. The CDR3 coding sequence is TGTGCCAGCAGCCAAGTGCTAGCGGGAGACAGGCAGCAGTACTTC. Its translation: CASSQVLAGDRQQYF.

The rearrangement uses TRBV7-9 and TRBJ1-2; 10 bases match TRBD1. V gave up 5 bases and J gave up 4 bases; unmatched junction bases: 10. Germline V lookup: CDR1 SEHNR, CDR2 FQNEAQ (reference sequence). The CDR3 totals 16 residues. CDR3 nucleotides: TGTGCCAGCAGCCCTCGACAGGGGGCGGCCCTCTATGGCTACACCTTC. This codes for CASSPRQGAALYGYTF.

This chain joins TRBV5-6 and TRBJ1-1, with D unresolved. V lost 0 bases and J 0 bases, leaving 15 bases between the germline ends. Germline V CDR1 and CDR2: SGHDT, YYEEEE. This CDR3 is 17 amino acids long. The CDR3 DNA reads as TGTGCCAGCAGCTTGGCAGAATCCTCCCTCATGAACACTGAAGCTTTCTTT. Protein sequence: CASSLAESSLMNTEAFF.

This chain joins TRBV4-2 and TRBJ2-7; D ambiguous. The V end lost 0 bases, the J end lost 2 bases, and 11 bases lay between the germline ends. The CDR3 is made up of 15 amino acids. Germline CDR1 is LGHNA and CDR2 is YNFKEQ. The chain's CDR3 is CASSQDSNSAYEQYF. In nucleotides, the CDR3 is TGTGCCAGCAGCCAAGATAGTAACTCCGCCTACGAGCAGTACTTC.

V usage is TRBV5-6 and J usage is TRBJ2-1; TRBD2 matches at 7 bases. Germline-derived CDR1 and CDR2 are SGHDT and YYEEEE. V was clipped by 2 bases and J by 0 bases; unmatched bases: 2. This CDR3 is 15 amino acids long. DNA of the CDR3: TGTGCCAGCAGCTTTGGGGACTACTCCTACAATGAGCAGTTCTTC. This encodes CASSFGDYSYNEQFF.

J is TRBJ2-1 and V is TRBV14, with D unresolved. Deletions cut 2 bases from V and 0 bases from J, with 5 bases between. The germline CDR1 and CDR2 sequences are SGHDN and FVKESK. The CDR3 has 14 amino acids. The CDR3: CASSQLSSYNEQFF. The DNA of the CDR3 is TGTGCCAGCAGCCAACTGTCCTCCTACAATGAGCAGTTCTTC.

The chain combines TRBV30 with TRBJ1-4; tentatively, D is TRBD1 (6 bases). Trimming took 0 bases from V and 6 from J, leaving 14 bases between them. CDR3 length: 15 residues. Germline lookup yields CDR1 GTSNPN and CDR2 SVGIG (reference sequence). CDR3 in amino acids: CAWSVEGGADEKLFF. The CDR3 DNA is TGTGCCTGGAGTGTAGAAGGGGGGGCAGATGAAAAACTGTTTTTT. The variable domain in full, completed from reference TRBV30 and TRBJ1-4, reads SQTIHQWPATLVQPVGSPLSLECTVEGTSNPNLYWYRQAAGRGLQLLFYSVGIGQISSEVPQNLSASRPQDRQFILSSKKLLLSDSGFYLCAWSVEGGADEKLFFGSGTQLSVL.

This sequence joins TRBV7-8 and TRBJ2-2; TRBD2 is a possible D gene (6 bases). V lost 6 bases and J lost 3, with 14 bases in between. The germline V gene has CDR1 SGHVS and CDR2 FQNEAQ. The CDR3 consists of 15 residues. CDR3 sequence reads: CASRPERDYTGELFF. In nucleotides, the CDR3 is TGTGCCAGCAGGCCGGAGAGGGACTACACCGGGGAGCTGTTTTTT.

The CDR3 coding sequence is TGTGCCAGCAGTTTAGACAGGAGCTATGGCTACACCTTC. It encodes CASSLDRSYGYTF. This chain connects TRBV27 to TRBJ1-2; D is perhaps TRBD1 (6 bases). Germline V gives CDR1 MNHEY, CDR2 SMNVEV (reference sequence). Trimming pared 2 bases from V and 4 bases from J, leaving 8 bases between. There are 13 residues in the CDR3.

The rearrangement links TRBV29-1 to TRBJ2-5; maybe TRBD2 (5 bases). With 6 bases removed from V and 2 bases from J, the gap between germline ends came to 10 bases. Germline values: CDR1 SQVTM, CDR2 ANQGSEA. The CDR3 length is 12 residues. The CDR3 coding sequence is TGCAGCGTCGGGGTTGTACAAGAGACCCAGTACTTC. Translated, it gives CSVGVVQETQYF.

The chain links TRBV18 to TRBJ1-1; 10 bases align to TRBD1. V trimming: 5 bases; J trimming: 4 bases; junction bases outside the gene matches: 4. This CDR3 region has 14 residues. Germline CDR1 and CDR2: KGHSH and LQKENI. CDR3 loop: CASSTGQGITEAFF. CDR3 nucleotides: TGTGCCAGCTCAACGGGACAGGGGATCACTGAAGCTTTCTTT.

V is TRBV4-3 and J is TRBJ2-3; tentatively, D is TRBD2 (7 bases). V gave up 0 bases and J gave up 2 bases, with 15 bases separating them. CDR1 LGHNA and CDR2 YSLEER come from the germline V gene. The CDR3 extends over 17 amino acids. The CDR3 DNA sequence: TGCGCCAGCAGCCAAGATTTGGCGGGGGCCCACACAGATACGCAGTATTTT. Its protein product is CASSQDLAGAHTDTQYF.

The chain carries TRBV7-9 and TRBJ1-2, with TRBD1 matching over 8 bases. Germline V gene sequence: CDR1 SEHNR, CDR2 FQNEAQ (reference sequence). The CDR3 covers 13 residues. The junction had 5 bases not matched to a gene; V was cut back by 7 bases and J by 4 bases. CDR3 in DNA: TGTGCCAGCACCGCAGGGGGCGGCTATGGCTACACCTTC. This sequence encodes CASTAGGGYGYTF. The full variable domain, with the rest looked up from reference TRBV7-9 and TRBJ1-2, is DTGVSQNPRHKITKRGQNVTFRCDPISEHNRLYWYRQTLGQGPEFLTYFQNEAQLEKSRLLSDRFSAERPKGSFSTLEIQRTEQGDSAMYLCASTAGGGYGYTFGSGTRLTVV.

J is TRBJ2-7 and V is TRBV5-4; TRBD2 matches 12 bases. The CDR3 length is 19 residues. V lost 7 bases and J lost 4; bases outside the gene matches: 21. CDR1 SGHNT and CDR2 YYREEE come from the germline V gene (reference sequence). CDR3 region: CASARGTGLTSGRKYEQYF. The CDR3 DNA reads as TGTGCCAGCGCCAGGGGGACAGGGCTCACTAGCGGGAGGAAGTACGAGCAGTACTTC.

The J gene is TRBJ1-4, the V gene TRBV7-9; TRBD1 matches 11 bases. With 1 base clipped from V and 3 bases from J, the junction kept 1 base outside the gene matches. There are 16 residues in the CDR3. CDR1 is SEHNR and CDR2 is FQNEAQ in the germline V gene (reference sequence). CDR3 in DNA: TGTGCCAGCAGCTTAGGGGACAGGGGGGCTAATGAAAAACTGTTTTTT. Translating it yields CASSLGDRGANEKLFF. Filled out from reference TRBV7-9 and TRBJ1-4, the complete variable domain reads DTGVSQNPRHKITKRGQNVTFRCDPISEHNRLYWYRQTLGQGPEFLTYFQNEAQLEKSRLLSDRFSAERPKGSFSTLEIQRTEQGDSAMYLCASSLGDRGANEKLFFGSGTQLSVL.

The chain has TRBV19 and TRBJ1-5; no definite D call. The V end lost 6 bases, the J end lost 2 bases, and 5 bases lay between the germline ends. In germline, CDR1 is LNHDA, CDR2 SQIVND (reference sequence). The CDR3 contains 12 residues. CDR3 sequence reads: CASRIGNQPQHF. The CDR3 DNA sequence: TGTGCCAGTAGAATCGGCAATCAGCCCCAGCATTTT.

The J gene is TRBJ1-4, the V gene TRBV7-2, with D unclear. The ends were cut back, 3 bases at V and 6 bases at J, with 2 bases in the middle. CDR1 is SGHTA, CDR2 FQGNSA, per germline. This CDR3 is built from 11 residues. Here the CDR3 DNA reads TGTGCCAGCAGCTTCGATGAAAAACTGTTTTTT. Protein product: CASSFDEKLFF. Based on the CDR3 plus reference TRBV7-2 and TRBJ1-4, the full variable domain is GAGVSQSPSNKVTEKGKDVELRCDPISGHTALYWYRQSLGQGLEFLIYFQGNSAPDKSGLPSDRFSAERTGGSVSTLTIQRTQQEDSAVYLCASSFDEKLFFGSGTQLSVL.

The rearrangement uses TRBV4-3 and TRBJ2-3; possibly TRBD2 for D (6 bases). Trimming stripped 0 bases from V and 3 bases from J, with 19 bases between. Germline V gives CDR1 LGHNA, CDR2 YSLEER. The CDR3 extends over 18 amino acids. CDR3 amino acids: CASSQDTAPSGLTDTQYF. The CDR3 DNA follows: TGCGCCAGCAGCCAAGATACGGCTCCGAGCGGGCTAACAGATACGCAGTATTTT.

The chain has TRBV7-9 and TRBJ1-2; D uncertain. Looked up from germline, CDR1 is SEHNR and CDR2 is FQNEAQ (reference sequence). CDR3 length equals 15 residues. Trimming stripped 2 bases from V and 2 bases from J, with 12 bases between. CDR3 amino acids: CASSLILARNYGYTF. The CDR3 nucleotides are TGTGCCAGCAGCTTAATCCTCGCGCGGAACTATGGCTACACCTTC.

The V and J genes are TRBV7-6 and TRBJ2-7; tentative D call: TRBD1 (5 bases). The germline gives CDR1 SGHVS, CDR2 FNYEAQ. CDR3 length: 15 amino acids. Trimming removed 3 bases at V and 0 bases at J, with 12 bases between. CDR3 loop: CASSLQPQGSYEQYF. In nucleotides, the CDR3 is TGTGCCAGCAGCTTGCAACCCCAGGGCTCCTACGAGCAGTACTTC.

The V gene is TRBV7-3, the J gene TRBJ2-1, with a tentative D call TRBD2 (6 bases). The length of the CDR3 is 15 residues. Per germline, CDR1 SGHTA and CDR2 FQGTGA. Trimming stripped 2 bases from V and 8 bases from J, with 16 bases between. The CDR3: CASSLGTAWGDEQFF. The CDR3 DNA reads TGTGCCAGCAGCTTAGGGACTGCTTGGGGGGATGAGCAGTTCTTC.

The genes are TRBV7-6 and TRBJ2-3; maybe TRBD2 (6 bases). Between the trimmed V and J ends, which lost 0 bases and 3 bases, there was a span of 10 bases. The CDR3 length is 15 residues. Germline V gene sequence: CDR1 SGHVS, CDR2 FNYEAQ. CDR3 coding DNA: TGTGCCAGCAGCTTAGCAGGGACTTCTACAGATACGCAGTATTTT. Translating it yields CASSLAGTSTDTQYF.

This chain joins TRBV7-9 and TRBJ1-4; 8 positions match TRBD1. The germline V gene has CDR1 SEHNR and CDR2 FQNEAQ (reference sequence). V lost 5 bases to trimming and J lost 0 bases; unmatched junction nucleotides: 11. The CDR3 loop spans 18 amino acids. The CDR3 nucleotides read TGTGCCAGCAGCCCTGGCGGGACAGGCCTGGCAACTAATGAAAAACTGTTTTTT. Its protein product is CASSPGGTGLATNEKLFF.

The genes are TRBV5-8 and TRBJ2-1, with 7 bases matching TRBD2. Germline trimming cut 4 bases from V and 4 bases from J; bases unmatched to any gene: 11. This CDR3 region has 16 residues. The germline V gene encodes CDR1 SGHTS and CDR2 YDEGEE. The CDR3 loop reads CASSPWTRGRYNEQFF. The CDR3 DNA follows: TGTGCCAGCAGCCCATGGACTAGGGGTCGATACAATGAGCAGTTCTTC.